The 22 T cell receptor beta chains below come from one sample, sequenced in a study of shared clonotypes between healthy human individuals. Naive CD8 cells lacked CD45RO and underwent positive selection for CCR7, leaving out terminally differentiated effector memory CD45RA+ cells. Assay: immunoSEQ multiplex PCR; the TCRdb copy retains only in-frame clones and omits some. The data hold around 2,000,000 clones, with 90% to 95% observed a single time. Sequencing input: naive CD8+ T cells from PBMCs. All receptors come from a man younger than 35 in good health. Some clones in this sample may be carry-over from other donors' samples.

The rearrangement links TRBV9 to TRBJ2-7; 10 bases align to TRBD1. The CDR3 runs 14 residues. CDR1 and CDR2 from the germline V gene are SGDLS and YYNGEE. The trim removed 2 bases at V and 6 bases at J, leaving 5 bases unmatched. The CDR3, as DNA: TGTGCCAGCAGCGTCGAGTGGACAGGGGGCGAGCAGTACTTC. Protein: CASSVEWTGGEQYF.

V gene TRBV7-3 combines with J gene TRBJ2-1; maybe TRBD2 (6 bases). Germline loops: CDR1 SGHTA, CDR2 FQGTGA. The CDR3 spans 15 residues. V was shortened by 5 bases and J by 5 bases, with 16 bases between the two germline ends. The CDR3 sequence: CASSLTGLQNNEQFF. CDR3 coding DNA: TGTGCCAGCAGCCTTACGGGACTCCAAAACAATGAGCAGTTCTTC.

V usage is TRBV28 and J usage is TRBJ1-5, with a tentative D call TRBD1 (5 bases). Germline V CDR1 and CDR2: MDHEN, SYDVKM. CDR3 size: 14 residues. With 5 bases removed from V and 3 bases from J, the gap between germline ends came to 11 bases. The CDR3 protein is CASSPIRDNQPQHF. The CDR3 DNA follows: TGTGCCAGCAGTCCGATCAGGGACAATCAGCCCCAGCATTTT. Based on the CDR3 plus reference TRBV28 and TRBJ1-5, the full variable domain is DVKVTQSSRYLVKRTGEKVFLECVQDMDHENMFWYRQDPGLGLRLIYFSYDVKMKEKGDIPEGYSVSREKKERFSLILESASTNQTSMYLCASSPIRDNQPQHFGDGTRLSIL.

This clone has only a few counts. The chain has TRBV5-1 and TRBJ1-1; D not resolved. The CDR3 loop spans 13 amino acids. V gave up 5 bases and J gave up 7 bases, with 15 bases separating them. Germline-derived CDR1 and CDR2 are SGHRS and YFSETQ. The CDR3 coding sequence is TGCGCCAGCAGATTTAATGCCGTTTATGAAGCTTTCTTT. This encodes CASRFNAVYEAFF.

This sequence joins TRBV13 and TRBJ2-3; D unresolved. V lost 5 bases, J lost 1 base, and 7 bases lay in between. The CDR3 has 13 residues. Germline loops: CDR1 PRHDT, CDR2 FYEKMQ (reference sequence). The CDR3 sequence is CASSLRRTDTQYF. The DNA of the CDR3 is TGTGCCAGCAGCCTTCGACGCACAGATACGCAGTATTTT.

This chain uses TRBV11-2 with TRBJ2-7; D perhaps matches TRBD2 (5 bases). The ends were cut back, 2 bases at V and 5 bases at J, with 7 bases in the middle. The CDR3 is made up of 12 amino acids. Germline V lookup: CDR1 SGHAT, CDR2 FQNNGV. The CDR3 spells CASSLQRNEQYF. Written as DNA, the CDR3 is TGTGCCAGCAGCTTACAGCGGAACGAGCAGTACTTC.

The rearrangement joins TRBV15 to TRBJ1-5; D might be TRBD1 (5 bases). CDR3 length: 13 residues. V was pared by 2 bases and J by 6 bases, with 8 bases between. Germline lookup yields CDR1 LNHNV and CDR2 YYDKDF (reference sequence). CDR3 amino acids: CATSRRQGQPQHF. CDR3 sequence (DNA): TGTGCCACCAGCAGACGTCAGGGTCAGCCCCAGCATTTT. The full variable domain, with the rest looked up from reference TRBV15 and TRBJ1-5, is DAMVIQNPRYQVTQFGKPVTLSCSQTLNHNVMYWYQQKSSQAPKLLFHYYDKDFNNEADTPDNFQSRRPNTSFCFLDIRSPGLGDTAMYLCATSRRQGQPQHFGDGTRLSIL.

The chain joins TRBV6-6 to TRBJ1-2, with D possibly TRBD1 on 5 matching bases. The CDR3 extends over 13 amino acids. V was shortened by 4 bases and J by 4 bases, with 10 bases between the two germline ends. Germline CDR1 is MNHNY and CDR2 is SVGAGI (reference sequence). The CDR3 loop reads CASSSGGVYGYTF. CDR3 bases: TGTGCCAGCAGTTCCGGGGGGGTCTATGGCTACACCTTC.

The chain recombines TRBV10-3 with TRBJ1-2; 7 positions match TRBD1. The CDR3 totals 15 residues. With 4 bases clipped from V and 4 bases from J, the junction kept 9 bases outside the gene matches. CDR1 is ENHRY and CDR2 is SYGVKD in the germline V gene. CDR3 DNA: TGTGCCATCAGTGTCGGGACAGTATCCCCCTATGGCTACACCTTC. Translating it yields CAISVGTVSPYGYTF.

The chain's CDR3 is CASSQWGESNEQFF. In nucleotides, the CDR3 is TGTGCCAGCAGCCAGTGGGGGGAGTCAAATGAGCAGTTCTTC. This chain links TRBV13 with TRBJ2-1, with D possibly matching TRBD2 (6 bases). CDR1 PRHDT and CDR2 FYEKMQ come from the germline V gene (reference sequence). The ends were cut back, 5 bases at V and 7 bases at J, with 15 bases in the middle. CDR3 length equals 14 residues.

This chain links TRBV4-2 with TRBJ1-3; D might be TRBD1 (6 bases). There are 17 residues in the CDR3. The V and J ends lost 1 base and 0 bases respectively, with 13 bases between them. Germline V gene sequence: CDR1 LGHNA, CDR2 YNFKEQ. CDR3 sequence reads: CASSQVDGQHSGNTIYF. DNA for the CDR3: TGTGCCAGCAGCCAAGTTGACGGACAGCACTCTGGAAACACCATATATTTT.

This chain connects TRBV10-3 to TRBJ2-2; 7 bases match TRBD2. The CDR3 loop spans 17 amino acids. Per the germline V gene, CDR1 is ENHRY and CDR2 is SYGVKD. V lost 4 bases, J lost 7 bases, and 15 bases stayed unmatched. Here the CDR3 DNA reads TGTGCCATCAGTGCCACATGGTTGGCGGGAGTGGTCGGGGAGCTGTTTTTT. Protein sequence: CAISATWLAGVVGELFF.

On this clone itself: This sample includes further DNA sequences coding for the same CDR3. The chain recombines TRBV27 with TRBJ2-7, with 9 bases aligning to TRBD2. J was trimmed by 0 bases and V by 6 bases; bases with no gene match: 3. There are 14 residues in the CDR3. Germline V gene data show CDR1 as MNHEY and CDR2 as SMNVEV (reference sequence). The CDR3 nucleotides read TGTGCCAGCAGCCTACTAGCGGGCTCCTACGAGCAGTACTTC. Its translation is CASSLLAGSYEQYF.

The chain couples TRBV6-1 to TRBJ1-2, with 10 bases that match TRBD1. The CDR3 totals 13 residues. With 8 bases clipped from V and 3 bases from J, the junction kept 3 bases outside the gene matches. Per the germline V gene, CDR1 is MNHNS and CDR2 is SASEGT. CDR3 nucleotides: TGTGCCAGCCGAGGGACAGGGGACTATGGCTACACCTTC. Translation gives CASRGTGDYGYTF.

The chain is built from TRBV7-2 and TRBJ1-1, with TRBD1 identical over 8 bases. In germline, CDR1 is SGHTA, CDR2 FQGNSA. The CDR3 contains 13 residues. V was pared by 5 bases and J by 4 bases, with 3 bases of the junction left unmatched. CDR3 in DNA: TGTGCCAGCAGCATCACAGGGGGCACTGAAGCTTTCTTT. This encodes CASSITGGTEAFF. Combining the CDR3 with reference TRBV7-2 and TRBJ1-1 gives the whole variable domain GAGVSQSPSNKVTEKGKDVELRCDPISGHTALYWYRQSLGQGLEFLIYFQGNSAPDKSGLPSDRFSAERTGGSVSTLTIQRTQQEDSAVYLCASSITGGTEAFFGQGTRLTVV.

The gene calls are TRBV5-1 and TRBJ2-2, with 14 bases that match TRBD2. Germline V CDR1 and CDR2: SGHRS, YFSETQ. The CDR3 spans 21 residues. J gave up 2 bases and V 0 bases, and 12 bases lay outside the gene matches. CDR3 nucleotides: TGCGCCAGCAGCTTGGATGTGGGACTAGCGGGAGAGGTCTATAACACCGGGGAGCTGTTTTTT. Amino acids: CASSLDVGLAGEVYNTGELFF.

CDR3: CASSVDGANEKLFF. In DNA, the CDR3 is TGTGCCAGCAGCGTGGACGGGGCAAATGAAAAACTGTTTTTT. The chain couples TRBV7-9 to TRBJ1-4; tentatively, D is TRBD1 (5 bases). The germline gives CDR1 SEHNR, CDR2 FQNEAQ (reference sequence). The length of the CDR3 is 14 residues. Trimming cost V 5 bases and J 5 bases, with 12 bases left between them.

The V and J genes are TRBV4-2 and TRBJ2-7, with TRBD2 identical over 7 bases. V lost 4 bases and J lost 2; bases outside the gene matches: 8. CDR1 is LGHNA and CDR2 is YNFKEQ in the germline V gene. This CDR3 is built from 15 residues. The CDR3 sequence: CASSPGLAATYEQYF. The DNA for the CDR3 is TGTGCCAGCAGCCCGGGCCTAGCGGCAACCTACGAGCAGTACTTC.

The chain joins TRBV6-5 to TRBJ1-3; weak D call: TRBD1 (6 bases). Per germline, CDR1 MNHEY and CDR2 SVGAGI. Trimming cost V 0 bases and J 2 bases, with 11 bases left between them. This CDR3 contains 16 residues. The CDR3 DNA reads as TGTGCCAGCAGTTACTCCCCTGCAGGGGCTGGAAACACCATATATTTT. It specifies CASSYSPAGAGNTIYF.

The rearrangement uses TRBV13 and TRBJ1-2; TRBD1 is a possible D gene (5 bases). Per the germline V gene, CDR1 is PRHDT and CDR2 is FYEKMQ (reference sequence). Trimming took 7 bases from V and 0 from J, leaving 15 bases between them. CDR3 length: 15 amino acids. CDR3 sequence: CASTFEGIANYGYTF. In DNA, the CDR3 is TGTGCCAGCACTTTCGAGGGGATAGCTAACTATGGCTACACCTTC.

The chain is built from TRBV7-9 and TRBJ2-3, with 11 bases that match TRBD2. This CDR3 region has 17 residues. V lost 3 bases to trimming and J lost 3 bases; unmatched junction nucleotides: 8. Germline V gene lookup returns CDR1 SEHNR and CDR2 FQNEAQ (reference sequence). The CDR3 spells CASSFAPGLAVTDTQYF. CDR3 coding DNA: TGTGCCAGCAGCTTCGCACCGGGACTAGCGGTAACAGATACGCAGTATTTT.

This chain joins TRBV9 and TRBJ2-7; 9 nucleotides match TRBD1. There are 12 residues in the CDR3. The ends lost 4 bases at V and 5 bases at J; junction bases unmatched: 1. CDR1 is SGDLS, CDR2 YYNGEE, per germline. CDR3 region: CASSTGGNEQYF. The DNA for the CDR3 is TGTGCCAGCAGCACAGGGGGCAACGAGCAGTACTTC.